The 27 T cell receptor beta chains reported below all come from one sample, sequenced in a study of blood T cell repertoires in COVID-19. Measured with immunoSEQ multiplex PCR; TCRdb has only the in-frame clones, and not every one. The sample includes over 200,000 clones, 80% to 95% of them seen just once. Source material: peripheral blood. Every receptor here comes from a person under 30 with COVID-19, enrolled during active disease.

This clone was counted a single time. The rearrangement uses TRBV28 and TRBJ2-3, with TRBD2 matching over 10 bases. There are 15 residues in the CDR3. V gave up 2 bases and J gave up 4 bases; unmatched junction bases: 3. Per the germline V gene, CDR1 is MDHEN and CDR2 is SYDVKM. CDR3 in DNA: TGTGCCAGCAGTTTACTGGGGACTAGCGCAGATACGCAGTATTTT. Translated: CASSLLGTSADTQYF.

The chain has TRBV7-8 and TRBJ2-2; D not resolved. From germline, CDR1 is SGHVS and CDR2 FQNEAQ. The CDR3 length is 17 residues. With 5 bases removed from V and 1 base from J, the gap between germline ends came to 17 bases. CDR3 loop: CASSQTALGWNTGELFF. CDR3 DNA: TGTGCCAGCAGCCAAACGGCCCTAGGATGGAACACCGGGGAGCTGTTTTTT.

The chain combines TRBV9 with TRBJ2-2, with 11 bases matching TRBD2. V gave up 6 bases and J gave up 0 bases; unmatched junction bases: 10. The germline CDR1 and CDR2 sequences are SGDLS and YYNGEE. The length of the CDR3 is 18 residues. Here the CDR3 reads CASTQWGLAESNTGELFF. The CDR3 coding sequence is TGTGCCAGCACACAGTGGGGACTAGCGGAGTCGAACACCGGGGAGCTGTTTTTT.

The gene calls are TRBV14 and TRBJ2-5; the match to TRBD2 covers 13 bases. The CDR3 length is 15 residues. Germline CDR1 is SGHDN and CDR2 is FVKESK. The junction had 4 bases not matched to a gene; V was cut back by 4 bases and J by 5 bases. The CDR3 protein is CASSLGTSGKETQYF. The DNA for the CDR3 is TGTGCCAGCAGCCTTGGGACTAGCGGGAAGGAGACCCAGTACTTC.

The genes are TRBV3-1 (or the pseudogene TRBV3-2) and TRBJ1-3; no clear D. The CDR3 covers 13 residues. With 2 bases removed from V and 0 bases from J, the gap between germline ends came to 2 bases. Per germline, CDR1 LGHDT and CDR2 YNNKEL (reference sequence). The CDR3 bases are TGTGCCAGCAGCCAACTCTCTGGAAACACCATATATTTT. The encoded protein is CASSQLSGNTIYF.

V is TRBV18 and J is TRBJ1-4; D call uncertain. Germline V gene lookup returns CDR1 KGHSH and CDR2 LQKENI. The CDR3 totals 14 residues. V shed 2 bases and J shed 8 bases, with 12 bases lying between them. CDR3 coding DNA: TGTGCCAGCTCACCAGGAGGCCGGCCCGAAAAACTGTTTTTT. As protein: CASSPGGRPEKLFF.

The CDR3 DNA follows: TGTGCCAGCAGCGTAGATGCGGGGACCGGGGAGCTGTTTTTT. Its protein product is CASSVDAGTGELFF. This chain joins TRBV9 and TRBJ2-2, with D tentatively TRBD2 (6 bases). Trimming stripped 0 bases from V and 5 bases from J, with 8 bases between. The CDR3 runs to 14 residues. CDR1 and CDR2 from the germline V gene are SGDLS and YYNGEE.

The chain combines TRBV3-1 (or the pseudogene TRBV3-2) with TRBJ2-7, with D possibly TRBD2 on 6 matching bases. CDR1 is LGHDT and CDR2 is YNNKEL in the germline V gene (reference sequence). Trimming removed 6 bases from V and 6 bases from J, with 12 bases in between. The CDR3 runs 12 residues. In nucleotides, the CDR3 is TGTGCCAGCAGACCCAATAGCGGCGAGCAGTACTTC. Its translation is CASRPNSGEQYF.

This chain connects TRBV6-5 to TRBJ1-2; 7 nucleotides agree with TRBD1. Germline CDR1 and CDR2: MNHEY and SVGAGI. The CDR3 contains 14 residues. The V and J ends lost 4 bases and 0 bases, in that order; junction bases with no gene match: 2. CDR3 loop: CASSSDRTNYGYTF. The CDR3 DNA sequence: TGTGCCAGCAGTTCGGACAGGACTAACTATGGCTACACCTTC.

The chain carries TRBV27 and TRBJ2-3; 11 bases align to TRBD1. The CDR3 runs 15 residues. With V trimmed by 3 bases and J by 3 bases, 2 bases remained unmatched. Looked up from germline, CDR1 is MNHEY and CDR2 is SMNVEV (reference sequence). The CDR3 nucleotides are TGTGCCAGCAGTTTTGGGACAGGGGGGACAGATACGCAGTATTTT. It specifies CASSFGTGGTDTQYF.

This chain connects TRBV4-3 to TRBJ2-3; a possible D gene is TRBD1 (6 bases). V lost 5 bases and J 3 bases, leaving 12 bases between the germline ends. The CDR3 extends over 14 amino acids. CDR1 LGHNA and CDR2 YSLEER come from the germline V gene. The CDR3 nucleotides read TGCGCCAGCAGCGAATACCAGGGGACAGATACGCAGTATTTT. It specifies CASSEYQGTDTQYF.

V gene TRBV7-2 combines with J gene TRBJ1-3; D gene uncertain. V shed 2 bases and J shed 0 bases, with 14 bases lying between them. The CDR3 spans 17 residues. Germline-derived CDR1 and CDR2 are SGHTA and FQGNSA. CDR3 loop: CASSLTYLVASGNTIYF. The CDR3 coding sequence is TGTGCCAGCAGCTTAACCTACCTAGTGGCCTCTGGAAACACCATATATTTT.

The V gene is TRBV6-6, the J gene TRBJ1-1; D may be TRBD1 (5 bases). The V gene lost 6 bases and the J gene lost 5 bases, with 16 bases spanning the gap. The CDR3 spans 14 residues. Germline V gene sequence: CDR1 MNHNY, CDR2 SVGAGI (reference sequence). The CDR3 protein is CASRTGGTGTEAFF. The CDR3 region has the DNA TGTGCCAGCAGAACAGGAGGGACGGGAACTGAAGCTTTCTTT.

The chain combines TRBV6-4 with TRBJ2-7; unclear D gene. The V end was cut by 6 bases, the J end by 7 bases, with 10 bases between. CDR1 and CDR2 from the germline V gene are MRHNA and SNTAGT. The CDR3 length is 11 residues. CDR3: CASSVLLEQYF. The CDR3 nucleotides are TGTGCCAGCAGCGTACTCCTAGAGCAGTACTTC.

The chain carries TRBV13 and TRBJ1-5; TRBD1 matches 7 bases. V gave up 0 bases and J gave up 5 bases; unmatched junction bases: 1. The CDR3 is 14 amino acids. Germline CDR1 and CDR2: PRHDT and FYEKMQ (reference sequence). CDR3 sequence: CASSLGQGHQPQHF. The CDR3 DNA is TGTGCCAGCAGCTTAGGACAGGGGCATCAGCCCCAGCATTTT.

The J gene is TRBJ1-4, the V gene TRBV4-3; 7 bases line up with TRBD1. Germline CDR1 and CDR2: LGHNA and YSLEER. The CDR3 covers 19 residues. V was clipped by 3 bases and J by 7 bases; unmatched bases: 20. In DNA, the CDR3 is TGCGCCAGCAGCCACTCTTGGGGCCGACAGGGTTTAAAAACTGAAAAACTGTTTTTT. Amino acid sequence: CASSHSWGRQGLKTEKLFF.

The gene calls are TRBV5-1 and TRBJ2-1; perhaps TRBD2 as D (5 bases). Germline values: CDR1 SGHRS, CDR2 YFSETQ. The V and J ends lost 0 bases and 9 bases respectively, with 13 bases between them. The CDR3 spans 14 residues. The CDR3 region is CASSLDRGNGEQFF. DNA for the CDR3: TGCGCCAGCAGCTTGGATCGGGGAAACGGTGAGCAGTTCTTC.

The rearrangement links TRBV12-3 or TRBV12-4 to TRBJ1-1; D is unresolved. There are 13 residues in the CDR3. Trimming removed 7 bases from V and 3 bases from J, with 12 bases in between. The CDR3 DNA reads as TGTGCCAGCACTCTAGACTTTTACACTGAAGCTTTCTTT. It codes for CASTLDFYTEAFF.

The rearrangement uses TRBV30 and TRBJ1-5; the D gene is possibly TRBD1 (5 bases). The CDR3 sequence is 14 residues long. Germline V gene sequence: CDR1 GTSNPN, CDR2 SVGIG (reference sequence). V lost 2 bases and J lost 4, with 12 bases in between. The CDR3 region is CAWSWGGKNQPQHF. The CDR3 nucleotides are TGTGCCTGGAGTTGGGGGGGAAAAAATCAGCCCCAGCATTTT.

This sequence joins TRBV6-1 and TRBJ1-2; weak D call: TRBD1 (5 bases). Germline V gives CDR1 MNHNS, CDR2 SASEGT. The ends were cut back, 3 bases at V and 5 bases at J, with 13 bases in the middle. The CDR3 covers 14 residues. The CDR3 DNA is TGTGCCAGCAGTGATCCAGGGAAAGGGTATGGCTACACCTTC. Its protein product is CASSDPGKGYGYTF.

The chain carries TRBV5-1 and TRBJ2-1, with 10 bases that match TRBD2. The germline CDR1 and CDR2 sequences are SGHRS and YFSETQ. Trimming at V came to 4 bases and at J to 4 bases, leaving 11 bases not matched to a gene. The CDR3 sequence is 17 residues long. In nucleotides, the CDR3 is TGCGCCAGCAGCCCCACGGGGAGCGGGGGGGGATACAATGAGCAGTTCTTC. Protein product: CASSPTGSGGGYNEQFF. The full variable domain, rest sourced from reference TRBV5-1 and TRBJ2-1, is KAGVTQTPRYLIKTRGQQVTLSCSPISGHRSVSWYQQTPGQGLQFLFEYFSETQRNKGNFPGRFSGRQFSNSRSEMNVSTLELGDSALYLCASSPTGSGGGYNEQFFGPGTRLTVL.

V gene TRBV19 combines with J gene TRBJ2-7, with D possibly TRBD1 on 5 matching bases. This CDR3 contains 14 residues. V was trimmed by 3 bases and J by 2 bases, leaving 11 bases between them. Germline CDR1 and CDR2: LNHDA and SQIVND (reference sequence). The CDR3 sequence: CASSIGQGTYEQYF. The CDR3, as DNA: TGTGCCAGTAGTATCGGGCAGGGTACCTACGAGCAGTACTTC. The full variable domain, completed using reference TRBV19 and TRBJ2-7, is DGGITQSPKYLFRKEGQNVTLSCEQNLNHDAMYWYRQDPGQGLRLIYYSQIVNDFQKGDIAEGYSVSREKKESFPLTVTSAQKNPTAFYLCASSIGQGTYEQYFGPGTRLTVT.

This chain connects TRBV7-2 to TRBJ2-6; 8 bases are a match to TRBD1. The germline V gene has CDR1 SGHTA and CDR2 FQGNSA. Trimming at V came to 5 bases and at J to 0 bases, leaving 3 bases not matched to a gene. The CDR3 length is 16 residues. CDR3 nucleotide sequence: TGTGCCAGCAGCATTACAGGGGGCTCTGGGGCCAACGTCCTGACTTTC. Translation: CASSITGGSGANVLTF.

The V call is TRBV1, the J call TRBJ1-2; TRBD1, the table's D call, was not compared with the DNA. TRBV1 has pseudogene status. This CDR3 is built from 12 residues. DNA for the CDR3: TGCACCAGCAGCTGGACAGATGATGGCTACACCTTC. Residues: CTSSWTDDGYTF.

This clone appeared a single time. The rearrangement joins TRBV6-6 to TRBJ1-2; a weak D match, TRBD1 (6 bases). Germline V lookup: CDR1 MNHNY, CDR2 SVGAGI (reference sequence). There are 12 residues in the CDR3. Trimming cost V 5 bases and J 8 bases, with 12 bases left between them. Here the CDR3 reads CASSNPQGGYTF. For the CDR3, the DNA is TGTGCCAGCAGTAACCCGCAGGGGGGCTACACCTTC.

The chain's CDR3 is CASSSLAGDEQYF. DNA of the CDR3: TGTGCCAGCAGCTCCCTAGCGGGAGACGAGCAGTACTTC. The V gene is TRBV7-6, the J gene TRBJ2-7, with TRBD2 matching 10 bases. This CDR3 spans 13 amino acids. The germline V gene encodes CDR1 SGHVS and CDR2 FNYEAQ. Unmatched junction bases numbered 2, after V lost 4 bases and J lost 5 bases.

The gene calls are TRBV4-1 and TRBJ2-7; 7 nucleotides match TRBD2. Trimming cost V 2 bases and J 2 bases; bases outside gene matches: 9. CDR1 is MGHRA, CDR2 YSYEKL, per germline. The CDR3 contains 16 residues. CDR3 sequence: CASSQPLAGRAYEQYF. CDR3 sequence (DNA): TGCGCCAGCAGCCAACCCCTGGCGGGGAGGGCCTACGAGCAGTACTTC.